Sequencing of this T cell receptor beta chain was carried out in a study of cytomegalovirus exposure and HLA in healthy donors. General study results and limits: Associated with cytomegalovirus, according to the listing, were 170 or so TCR beta chains.

Points on this clone: The target antigen is unknown.

Clones were read by immunoSEQ multiplex PCR, and TCRdb kept only the in-frame ones, dropping some. This table has approximately 100,000 clones, more than 75% appearing once. CDR1 and CDR2 from the germline V gene are LNHDA and SQIVND (reference sequence). J lost 2 bases, V lost 7 bases, and 10 bases had no gene match. The CDR3 consists of 16 residues. V and J are TRBV19 and TRBJ2-5, with 10 nucleotides matching TRBD2. The sample taken for sequencing was PBMCs. The source of this sequence is a man in his late teens or twenties in good health and CMV-seropositive. In DNA, the CDR3 is TGTGCCAGTACCCCCACGCGGACTAGCGGTCAAGAGACCCAGTACTTC. It specifies CASTPTRTSGQETQYF.